Presented here are 9 T cell receptor beta chains from one specimen sequenced in a study of early T cells in non-severe SARS-CoV-2 infection. TCRdb called the 5' RACE reads again in MiXCR, with one record for every CDR3 protein. The sample carries roughly 32,000 distinct CDR3 sequences, roughly 7.2% recorded once. The sequenced sample was whole blood. These receptor sequences come from an adult who was a healthcare worker with PCR-confirmed SARS-CoV-2 infection or an uninfected control (not recorded which).

In this sample, this clonotype turned up a few times. The V call is TRBV25-1, the J call TRBJ1-6; D gene ambiguous. The length of the CDR3 is 13 residues. V was pared by 4 bases and J by 7 bases, with 8 bases between. CDR1 MGHDK and CDR2 SYGVNS come from the germline V gene. In DNA, the CDR3 is TGTGCCAGCAGTGGCAGGCGGAATTCACCCCTCCACTTT. Its protein is CASSGRRNSPLHF.

This clonotype was recorded at least ten times. CDR3 sequence reads: CSARDGMEGTNEKLFF. The CDR3 DNA sequence: TGCAGTGCTAGAGATGGAATGGAGGGAACTAATGAAAAACTGTTTTTT. The rearrangement joins TRBV20-1 to TRBJ1-4, with D unclear. The V gene lost 0 bases and the J gene lost 1 base, with 12 bases spanning the gap. CDR1 DFQATT and CDR2 SNEGSKA come from the germline V gene (reference sequence). The CDR3 loop spans 16 amino acids.

This clonotype was counted at least ten times. The chain couples TRBV4-3 to TRBJ2-2, with D unresolved. The V end lost 0 bases, the J end lost 6 bases, and 8 bases lay between the germline ends. CDR3 length: 14 residues. The germline V gene has CDR1 LGHNA and CDR2 YSLEER. This CDR3 is CASSQEGWAGELFF. The DNA for the CDR3 is TGCGCCAGCAGCCAAGAGGGGTGGGCCGGGGAGCTGTTTTTT.

This clonotype was detected many times. The J gene is TRBJ2-3, the V gene TRBV12-5; 9 bases agree with TRBD2. This CDR3 region has 15 residues. Germline CDR1 is LGHNT and CDR2 is FRNRAP. The V and J ends lost 1 base and 3 bases, in that order; junction bases with no gene match: 2. The CDR3 DNA is TGTGCTAGTGGTTTGGGACTAGCGGAAACAGATACGCAGTATTTT. It specifies CASGLGLAETDTQYF.

This clonotype was counted many times. The J gene is TRBJ2-1, the V gene TRBV29-1; D may match TRBD1 or TRBD2 (6 bases each). CDR3 length: 11 amino acids. CDR1 SQVTM and CDR2 ANQGSEA come from the germline V gene. V was pared by 4 bases and J by 7 bases, with 8 bases between. CDR3 coding DNA: TGCAGCGTTGGGAGGGGGAATGAGCAGTTCTTC. Encoded protein: CSVGRGNEQFF.

This clonotype has only a few counts. The chain combines TRBV11-3 with TRBJ2-7; 9 nucleotides align to TRBD1. J was trimmed by 5 bases and V by 5 bases; bases with no gene match: 10. The CDR3 totals 15 residues. Germline lookup yields CDR1 SGHNT and CDR2 YENEEA. DNA of the CDR3: TGTGCCAGCAGCCAACAGGGACAGGGAGGCAACGAGCAGTACTTC. Its translation: CASSQQGQGGNEQYF. Looking up the rest from reference TRBV11-3 and TRBJ2-7 gives the full variable domain: EAGVVQSPRYKIIEKKQPVAFWCNPISGHNTLYWYLQNLGQGPELLIRYENEEAVDDSQLPKDRFSAERLKGVDSTLKIQPAELGDSAVYLCASSQQGQGGNEQYFGPGTRLTVT.

V usage is TRBV14 and J usage is TRBJ1-1; perhaps TRBD1 as D (5 bases). CDR3 size: 15 residues. From germline, CDR1 is SGHDN and CDR2 FVKESK. Trimming left V 1 base short and J 4 bases short, with 13 bases between. CDR3 loop: CASSQVVGGSTEAFF. As DNA, the CDR3 is TGTGCCAGCAGCCAAGTAGTGGGGGGGTCCACTGAAGCTTTCTTT.

The table lists this clonotype with many counts. The chain has TRBV20-1 and TRBJ2-4; D call uncertain. Germline CDR1 DFQATT, CDR2 SNEGSKA (reference sequence). The length of the CDR3 is 15 residues. V shed 4 bases and J shed 0 bases, with 13 bases lying between them. The CDR3 nucleotides read TGCAGTGCTACCCCGCGGAGACTAGCCAAAAACATTCAGTACTTC. Translation: CSATPRRLAKNIQYF.

This clonotype was found many times. This chain links TRBV7-2 with TRBJ1-6; D not resolved. In germline, CDR1 is SGHTA, CDR2 FQGNSA. The length of the CDR3 is 13 residues. Trimming shortened V by 5 bases and J by 5 bases, and 7 bases separated the two germline ends. The CDR3 here is CASSRADNSPLHF. The CDR3 nucleotides are TGTGCCAGCAGCCGAGCAGATAATTCACCCCTCCACTTT. The variable domain in full, with the rest retrieved from reference TRBV7-2 and TRBJ1-6, is GAGVSQSPSNKVTEKGKDVELRCDPISGHTALYWYRQSLGQGLEFLIYFQGNSAPDKSGLPSDRFSAERTGGSVSTLTIQRTQQEDSAVYLCASSRADNSPLHFGNGTRLTVT.